Below are 26 T cell receptor beta chains sequenced from a single sample in a study of CD8+ T cells in alopecia areata. Extraction and reverse transcription of RNA yielded cDNA as the sequencing template. Sequencing was performed with immunoSEQ multiplex PCR; in TCRdb, only in-frame clones are kept and a portion is missing. Of some 170,000 clones in the sample, approximately 53% are singletons; the top ten hold about a tenth. Treatment here: oral pan-JAK inhibitor, 5-10 mg twice daily. Sample: CD8+ T cells sorted from blood, taken at week 24, from a patient treated with tofacitinib. The source is a human donor with alopecia areata.

The CDR3 here is CASSPDGRTDTQYF. CDR3 bases: TGCGCCAGCAGCCCGGACGGCCGCACAGATACGCAGTATTTT. The rearrangement links TRBV5-1 to TRBJ2-3; D remains unclear. Trimming stripped 4 bases from V and 1 base from J, with 10 bases between. CDR3 size: 14 residues. The germline V gene encodes CDR1 SGHRS and CDR2 YFSETQ.

The chain combines TRBV27 with TRBJ2-7; D gene ambiguous. The CDR3 sequence is 13 residues long. V shed 5 bases and J shed 1 base, with 9 bases lying between them. Germline assignment: CDR1 MNHEY and CDR2 SMNVEV (reference sequence). CDR3 DNA sequence: TGTGCCAGCAGTATCGGAGCATCCTACGAGCAGTACTTC. It is translated as CASSIGASYEQYF.

The V call is TRBV5-6, the J call TRBJ1-1, with 9 bases lining up with TRBD1. With 4 bases clipped from V and 4 bases from J, the junction kept 5 bases outside the gene matches. The CDR3 is 14 residues long. CDR1 SGHDT and CDR2 YYEEEE come from the germline V gene. The CDR3: CASSAETGGTEAFF. For the CDR3, the DNA is TGTGCCAGCAGCGCGGAGACAGGGGGCACTGAAGCTTTCTTT.

This clone was observed a few times. The chain combines TRBV7-9 with TRBJ2-5, with 7 positions matching TRBD2. The CDR3 has 14 residues. The ends lost 5 bases at V and 3 bases at J; junction bases unmatched: 6. Germline CDR1 reads SEHNR; CDR2 reads FQNEAQ (reference sequence). The CDR3 reads CASSPQAGEETQYF. CDR3 nucleotide sequence: TGTGCCAGCAGCCCGCAGGCGGGGGAAGAGACCCAGTACTTC.

The chain is built from TRBV30 and TRBJ2-7; tentatively, D is TRBD1 (5 bases). This CDR3 region has 11 residues. The ends were cut back, 4 bases at V and 5 bases at J, with 9 bases in the middle. Germline loops: CDR1 GTSNPN, CDR2 SVGIG (reference sequence). CDR3 nucleotides: TGTGCCTGGACGCAGGGTAACGAGCAGTACTTC. Its translation is CAWTQGNEQYF.

The CDR3 loop is CASSLRMAGGESTDLEGEQFF. The CDR3 DNA sequence: TGTGCCAGCAGCTTAAGGATGGCGGGGGGCGAATCAACCGATCTTGAGGGTGAGCAGTTCTTC. V usage is TRBV7-8 and J usage is TRBJ2-1; 8 nucleotides agree with TRBD2. This CDR3 has 21 amino acids. Germline assignment: CDR1 SGHVS and CDR2 FQNEAQ. V was clipped by 2 bases and J by 9 bases; unmatched bases: 27.

Concerning this clone: The same CDR3 arises from other DNA sequences in this sample as well. The J gene is TRBJ2-5, the V gene TRBV11-2, with a tentative D call TRBD2 (6 bases). Germline CDR1 reads SGHAT; CDR2 reads FQNNGV. The CDR3 extends over 13 amino acids. V was trimmed by 5 bases and J by 1 base, leaving 8 bases between them. The DNA for the CDR3 is TGTGCCAGCAGCCTGGGGGGCCAAGAGACCCAGTACTTC. This sequence encodes CASSLGGQETQYF.

V usage is TRBV30 and J usage is TRBJ2-7, with TRBD1 matching 7 bases. The CDR3 is made up of 13 amino acids. Germline CDR1 GTSNPN, CDR2 SVGIG (reference sequence). V dropped 2 bases and J dropped 7; count of bases not matched to a gene: 8. CDR3 residues: CAWSPHRGREQYF. The CDR3 DNA reads TGTGCCTGGAGTCCCCACAGGGGAAGGGAGCAGTACTTC.

This rearrangement joins TRBV30 to TRBJ2-7; 13 bases fit TRBD2. V lost 1 base and J lost 1; bases outside the gene matches: 4. The germline CDR1 and CDR2 sequences are GTSNPN and SVGIG (reference sequence). This CDR3 is 16 amino acids long. CDR3 in amino acids: CAWSGLAGGRSYEQYF. CDR3 bases: TGTGCCTGGAGTGGACTAGCGGGGGGCAGATCCTACGAGCAGTACTTC.

The V gene is TRBV29-1, the J gene TRBJ1-2, with D possibly being TRBD1 (6 bases). The CDR3 totals 13 residues. Germline CDR1 is SQVTM and CDR2 is ANQGSEA. Trimming pared 0 bases from V and 6 bases from J, leaving 11 bases between. DNA for the CDR3: TGCAGCGTTGAAGACAGGGGAGATGATGGCTACACCTTC. Its translation: CSVEDRGDDGYTF.

The rearrangement joins TRBV9 to TRBJ2-7; 7 bases are a match to TRBD2. Germline V gene sequence: CDR1 SGDLS, CDR2 YYNGEE. J lost 5 bases, V lost 0 bases, and 11 bases had no gene match. The CDR3 spans 16 residues. In DNA, the CDR3 is TGTGCCAGCAGCGTAGCTATGAGCGGGGACGACCACGAGCAGTACTTC. It specifies CASSVAMSGDDHEQYF.

The sample holds a few counts of this clone. The rearrangement links TRBV29-1 to TRBJ2-2; a possible D gene is TRBD2 (5 bases). The germline CDR1 and CDR2 sequences are SQVTM and ANQGSEA. This CDR3 is 17 amino acids long. CDR3 sequence (DNA): TGCACCGCAAAAAACGGACTGATACTACTCAACACCGGGGAGCTGTTTTTT. It codes for CTAKNGLILLNTGELFF.

This chain links TRBV10-2 with TRBJ2-2; maybe TRBD1 (6 bases). This CDR3 comprises 12 residues. Trimming pared 10 bases from V and 6 bases from J, leaving 12 bases between. The germline V gene has CDR1 WSHSY and CDR2 SAAADI. CDR3 bases: TGCGCCACCCACAGGGCGTCCGGGGAGCTGTTTTTT. This encodes CATHRASGELFF.

This clone appeared a few times. V is TRBV30 and J is TRBJ2-1, with a tentative D call TRBD2 (5 bases). The CDR3 has 16 amino acids. Trimming cost V 0 bases and J 0 bases, with 12 bases left between them. Germline V gene sequence: CDR1 GTSNPN, CDR2 SVGIG (reference sequence). The CDR3 reads CAWSVGLGSSYNEQFF. The CDR3 DNA reads as TGTGCCTGGAGTGTAGGGCTAGGGAGCTCCTACAATGAGCAGTTCTTC. The full variable domain, rest sourced from reference TRBV30 and TRBJ2-1, is SQTIHQWPATLVQPVGSPLSLECTVEGTSNPNLYWYRQAAGRGLQLLFYSVGIGQISSEVPQNLSASRPQDRQFILSSKKLLLSDSGFYLCAWSVGLGSSYNEQFFGPGTRLTVL.

The V and J genes are TRBV4-3 and TRBJ1-5; D not certain. Trimming left V 1 base short and J 6 bases short, with 7 bases between. This CDR3 spans 13 amino acids. CDR1 and CDR2 (germline): LGHNA, YSLEER. Here the CDR3 reads CASSQVRGQPQHF. Here the CDR3 DNA reads TGCGCCAGCAGCCAAGTCCGGGGTCAGCCCCAGCATTTT.

The chain is built from TRBV30 and TRBJ1-1; no definite D call. Per germline, CDR1 GTSNPN and CDR2 SVGIG (reference sequence). CDR3 size: 13 residues. V lost 7 bases to trimming and J lost 1 base, with 13 bases between them. DNA for the CDR3: TGTGCCTCGATTGCAACAGAGAACACTGAAGCTTTCTTT. This translates into CASIATENTEAFF.

Only a few counts were recorded for this clone. The rearrangement joins TRBV11-3 to TRBJ2-7; D unclear. The germline CDR1 and CDR2 sequences are SGHNT and YENEEA. Trimming stripped 2 bases from V and 3 bases from J, with 11 bases between. The CDR3 runs 14 residues. The chain's CDR3 is CASSLSPGGYEQYF. CDR3 DNA: TGTGCCAGCAGCTTAAGCCCAGGTGGCTACGAGCAGTACTTC.

The CDR3 DNA sequence: TGTGCCAGCAGTTTATCGGAGGACACTGAAGCTTTCTTT. Residues: CASSLSEDTEAFF. The chain carries TRBV27 and TRBJ1-1; D remains ambiguous. The CDR3 runs to 13 residues. V lost 0 bases and J lost 3, with 5 bases in between. Germline V lookup: CDR1 MNHEY, CDR2 SMNVEV (reference sequence).

In DNA form, the CDR3 reads TGCGCCAGCAGGGACTCGGGAAGTGACTCCTACGAGCAGTACTTC. Translated: CASRDSGSDSYEQYF. The chain is built from TRBV10-2 and TRBJ2-7, with D possibly TRBD2 on 5 matching bases. The CDR3 is made up of 15 amino acids. The V gene lost 6 bases and the J gene lost 0 bases, with 15 bases spanning the gap. Per the germline V gene, CDR1 is WSHSY and CDR2 is SAAADI.

The CDR3 region is CASSLRGGREQFF. The CDR3 region has the DNA TGTGCCAGCAGCCTTCGGGGGGGCCGTGAGCAGTTCTTC. The rearrangement uses TRBV7-6 and TRBJ2-1, with 8 bases matching TRBD2. Germline V CDR1 and CDR2: SGHVS, FNYEAQ. The CDR3 contains 13 residues. V lost 5 bases, J lost 9 bases, and 6 bases stayed unmatched.

A note on this clone: This specimen includes other DNA sequences encoding the same CDR3. The rearrangement links TRBV27 to TRBJ1-5; unclear D gene. The CDR3 consists of 15 residues. CDR1 and CDR2 from the germline V gene are MNHEY and SMNVEV (reference sequence). The ends were cut back, 2 bases at V and 0 bases at J, with 8 bases in the middle. The CDR3 spells CASSLSSYSNQPQHF. The CDR3, as DNA: TGTGCCAGCAGTTTAAGTAGCTATAGCAATCAGCCCCAGCATTTT.

The chain uses TRBV9 and TRBJ2-3, with D unresolved. The CDR3 has 13 amino acids. The germline V gene has CDR1 SGDLS and CDR2 YYNGEE. Trimming stripped 0 bases from V and 6 bases from J, with 8 bases between. CDR3 loop: CASSVGPADTQYF. The CDR3, as DNA: TGTGCCAGCAGCGTAGGCCCGGCGGATACGCAGTATTTT.

This clone was recorded once. The V and J genes are TRBV2 and TRBJ1-1; D might be TRBD1 (6 bases). V was trimmed by 6 bases and J by 0 bases, leaving 17 bases between them. This CDR3 is 16 amino acids long. The germline CDR1 and CDR2 sequences are SNHLY and FYNNEI. The CDR3 coding sequence is TGTGCCAGCAGGGGGGGAGACAGGAGCATGAACACTGAAGCTTTCTTT. This translates into CASRGGDRSMNTEAFF. Filled out from reference TRBV2 and TRBJ1-1, the complete variable domain reads EPEVTQTPSHQVTQMGQEVILRCVPISNHLYFYWYRQILGQKVEFLVSFYNNEISEKSEIFDDQFSVERPDGSNFTLKIRSTKLEDSAMYFCASRGGDRSMNTEAFFGQGTRLTVV.

This clone was found a few times. The chain carries TRBV4-3 and TRBJ1-3; D call uncertain. V was shortened by 1 base and J by 0 bases, with 7 bases between the two germline ends. The CDR3 spans 15 residues. Germline CDR1 reads LGHNA; CDR2 reads YSLEER. The CDR3 reads CASSQGRSSGNTIYF. In DNA, the CDR3 is TGCGCCAGCAGCCAAGGCCGGAGCTCTGGAAACACCATATATTTT.

This sequence joins TRBV7-8 and TRBJ2-7; D not resolved. The CDR3 has 14 amino acids. Germline values: CDR1 SGHVS, CDR2 FQNEAQ. Deletions cut 0 bases from V and 0 bases from J, with 6 bases between. The CDR3 DNA sequence: TGTGCCAGCAGCTTAGCGAGTAGCTCCTACGAGCAGTACTTC. Protein sequence: CASSLASSSYEQYF.

V is TRBV4-1 and J is TRBJ1-4; 8 bases are shared with TRBD1. Trimming removed 4 bases from V and 7 bases from J; junction bases left unmatched: 5. The CDR3 has 14 amino acids. The germline CDR1 and CDR2 sequences are MGHRA and YSYEKL. CDR3 in amino acids: CASSLDRGSEKLFF. DNA of the CDR3: TGCGCCAGCAGCCTTGACAGGGGTAGTGAAAAACTGTTTTTT.